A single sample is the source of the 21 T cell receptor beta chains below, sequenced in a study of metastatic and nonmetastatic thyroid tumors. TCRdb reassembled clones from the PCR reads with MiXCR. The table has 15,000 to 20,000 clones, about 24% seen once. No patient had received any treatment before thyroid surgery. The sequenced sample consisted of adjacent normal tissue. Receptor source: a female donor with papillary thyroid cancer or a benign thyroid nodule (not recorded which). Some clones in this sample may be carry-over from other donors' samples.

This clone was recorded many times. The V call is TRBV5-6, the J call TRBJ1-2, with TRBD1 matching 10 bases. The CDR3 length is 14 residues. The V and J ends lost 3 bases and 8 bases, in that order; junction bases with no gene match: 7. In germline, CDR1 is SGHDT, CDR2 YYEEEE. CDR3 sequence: CASSWDRGLAGYTF. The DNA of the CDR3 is TGTGCCAGCAGCTGGGACAGGGGACTTGCAGGCTACACCTTC.

CDR3 coding DNA: TGTGCCAGCTCACGGTACTACCTTAGCACAGATACGCAGTATTTT. Its protein product is CASSRYYLSTDTQYF. The V and J genes are TRBV18 and TRBJ2-3; D not resolved. V lost 4 bases and J lost 0, with 11 bases in between. The CDR3 length is 15 residues. Germline V lookup: CDR1 KGHSH, CDR2 LQKENI.

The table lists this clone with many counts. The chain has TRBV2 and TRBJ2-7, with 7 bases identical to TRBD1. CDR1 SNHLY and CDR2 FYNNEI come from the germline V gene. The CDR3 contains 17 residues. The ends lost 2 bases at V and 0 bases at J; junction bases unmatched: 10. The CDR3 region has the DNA TGTGCCAGCAGTGAATGGGGAACAGGGGCCAGCTCCTACGAGCAGTACTTC. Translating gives CASSEWGTGASSYEQYF.

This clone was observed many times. The CDR3 region has the DNA TGTGCCAGCTCCCCAGGGGGTCCCTATGGCTACACCTTC. Protein product: CASSPGGPYGYTF. The J gene is TRBJ1-2, the V gene TRBV18; TRBD1 matches 7 bases. The ends lost 6 bases at V and 4 bases at J; junction bases unmatched: 5. The CDR3 spans 13 residues. Germline CDR1 and CDR2: KGHSH and LQKENI.

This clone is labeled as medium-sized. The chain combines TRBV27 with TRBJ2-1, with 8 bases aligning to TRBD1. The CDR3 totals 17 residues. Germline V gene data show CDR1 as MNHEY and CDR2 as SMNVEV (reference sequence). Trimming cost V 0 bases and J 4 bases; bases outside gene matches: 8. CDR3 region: CASSLSRTGIGYNEQFF. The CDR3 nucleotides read TGTGCCAGCAGTTTATCCCGGACAGGGATCGGTTACAATGAGCAGTTCTTC.

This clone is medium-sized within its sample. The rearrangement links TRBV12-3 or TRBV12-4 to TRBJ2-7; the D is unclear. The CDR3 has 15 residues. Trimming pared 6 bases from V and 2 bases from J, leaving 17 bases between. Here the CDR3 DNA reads TGTGCCAGCAGCCCCGATCGGCCTAGGGCCTACGAGCAGTACTTC. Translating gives CASSPDRPRAYEQYF.

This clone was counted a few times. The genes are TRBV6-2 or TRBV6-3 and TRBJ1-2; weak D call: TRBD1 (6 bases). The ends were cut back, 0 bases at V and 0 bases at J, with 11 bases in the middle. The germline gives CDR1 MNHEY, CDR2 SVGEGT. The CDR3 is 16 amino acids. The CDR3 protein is CASSYSGQRTNYGYTF. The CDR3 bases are TGTGCCAGCAGTTACTCAGGACAGCGTACTAACTATGGCTACACCTTC.

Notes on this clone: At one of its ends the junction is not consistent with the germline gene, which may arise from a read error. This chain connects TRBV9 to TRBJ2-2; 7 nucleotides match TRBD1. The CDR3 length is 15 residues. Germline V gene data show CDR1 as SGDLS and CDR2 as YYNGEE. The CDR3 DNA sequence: TGTGCCAGCGGCGGCCAACAGGGGTGGGCCAGGGAGCTGCTTTTT. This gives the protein CASGGQQGWARELLF.

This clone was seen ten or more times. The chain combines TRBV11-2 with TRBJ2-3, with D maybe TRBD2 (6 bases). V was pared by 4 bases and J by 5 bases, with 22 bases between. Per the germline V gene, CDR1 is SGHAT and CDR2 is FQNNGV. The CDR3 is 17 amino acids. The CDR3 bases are TGTGCCAGCAGCTCAAGGGAGGCCTCCCTCCTTGGAGATACGCAGTATTTT. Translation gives CASSSREASLLGDTQYF. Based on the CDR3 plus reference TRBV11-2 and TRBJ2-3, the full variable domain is EAGVAQSPRYKIIEKRQSVAFWCNPISGHATLYWYQQILGQGPKLLIQFQNNGVVDDSQLPKDRFSAERLKGVDSTLKIQPAKLEDSAVYLCASSSREASLLGDTQYFGPGTRLTVL.

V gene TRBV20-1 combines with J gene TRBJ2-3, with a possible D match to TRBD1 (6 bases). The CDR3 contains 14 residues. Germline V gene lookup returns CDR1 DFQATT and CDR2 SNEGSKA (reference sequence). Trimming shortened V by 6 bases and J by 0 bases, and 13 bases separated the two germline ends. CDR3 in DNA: TGCAGTGCCCCGGACAGTTCTAGCACAGATACGCAGTATTTT. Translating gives CSAPDSSSTDTQYF.

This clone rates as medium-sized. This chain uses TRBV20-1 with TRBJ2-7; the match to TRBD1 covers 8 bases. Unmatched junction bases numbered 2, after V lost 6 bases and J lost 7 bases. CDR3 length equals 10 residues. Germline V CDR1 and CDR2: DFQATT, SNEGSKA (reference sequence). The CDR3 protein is CSADRGEQYF. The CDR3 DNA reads TGCAGTGCAGACAGGGGAGAGCAGTACTTC.

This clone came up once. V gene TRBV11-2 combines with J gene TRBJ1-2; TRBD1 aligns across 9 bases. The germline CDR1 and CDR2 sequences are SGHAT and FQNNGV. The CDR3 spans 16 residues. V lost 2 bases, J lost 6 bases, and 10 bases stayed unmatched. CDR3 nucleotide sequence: TGTGCCAGCAGCTTACAACGGGACAGGGCGTTGCATGGCTACACCTTC. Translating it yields CASSLQRDRALHGYTF.

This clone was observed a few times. In DNA form, the CDR3 reads TGTGCCAGTAGCCCATGGGGCCTATGGGACCACACCTTC. Encoded protein: CASSPWGLWDHTF. The chain links TRBV19 to TRBJ1-2; the D gene is possibly TRBD1 (5 bases). V was pared by 6 bases and J by 12 bases, with 20 bases between. The CDR3 covers 13 residues. From germline, CDR1 is LNHDA and CDR2 SQIVND (reference sequence).

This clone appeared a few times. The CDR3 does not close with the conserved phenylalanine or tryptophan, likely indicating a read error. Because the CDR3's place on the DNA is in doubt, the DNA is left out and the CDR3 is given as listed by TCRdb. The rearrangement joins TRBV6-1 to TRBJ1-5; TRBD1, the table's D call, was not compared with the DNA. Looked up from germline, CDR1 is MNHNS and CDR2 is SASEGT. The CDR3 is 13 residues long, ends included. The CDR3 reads CASSGGYVQPQNS.

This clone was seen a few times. CDR3 bases: TGTGCCAGCATTGCGTGCGTTTACGAGCAGTACTTC. Its protein is CASIACVYEQYF. The chain combines TRBV6-1 with TRBJ2-7; D gene unclear. The CDR3 is made up of 12 amino acids. Germline loops: CDR1 MNHNS, CDR2 SASEGT. V lost 7 bases, J lost 4 bases, and 11 bases lay in between.

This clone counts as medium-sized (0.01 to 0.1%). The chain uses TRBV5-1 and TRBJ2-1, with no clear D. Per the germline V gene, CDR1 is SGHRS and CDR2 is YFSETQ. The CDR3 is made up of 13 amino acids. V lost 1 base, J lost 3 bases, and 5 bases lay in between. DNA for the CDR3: TGCGCCAGCAGCTTGAACGACTACAATGAGCAGTTCTTC. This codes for CASSLNDYNEQFF.

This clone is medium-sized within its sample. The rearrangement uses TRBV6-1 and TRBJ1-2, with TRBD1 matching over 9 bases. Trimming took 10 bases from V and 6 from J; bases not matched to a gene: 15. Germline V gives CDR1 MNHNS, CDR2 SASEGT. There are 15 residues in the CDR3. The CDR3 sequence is CATLPLTGGNNGYTF. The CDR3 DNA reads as TGTGCCACCCTACCATTGACAGGGGGAAATAATGGCTACACCTTC.

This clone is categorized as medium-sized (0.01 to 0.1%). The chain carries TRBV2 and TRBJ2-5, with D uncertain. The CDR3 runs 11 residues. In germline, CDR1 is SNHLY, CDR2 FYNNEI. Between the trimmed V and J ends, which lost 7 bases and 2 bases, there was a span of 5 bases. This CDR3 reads CASNLQETQYF. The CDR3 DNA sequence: TGTGCCAGCAATCTACAAGAGACCCAGTACTTC.

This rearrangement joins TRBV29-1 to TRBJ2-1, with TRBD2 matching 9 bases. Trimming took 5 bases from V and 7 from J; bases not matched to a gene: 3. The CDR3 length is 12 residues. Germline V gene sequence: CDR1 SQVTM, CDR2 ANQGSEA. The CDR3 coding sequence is TGCAGCGTTCGAGCGGGAGGAAATGAGCAGTTCTTC. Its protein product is CSVRAGGNEQFF.

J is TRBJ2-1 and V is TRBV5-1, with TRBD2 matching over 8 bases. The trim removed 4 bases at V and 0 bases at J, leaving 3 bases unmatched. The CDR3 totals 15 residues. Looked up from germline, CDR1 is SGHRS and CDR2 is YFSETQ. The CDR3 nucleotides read TGCGCCAGCAGCATTAGCGGGGTCTCCTACAATGAGCAGTTCTTC. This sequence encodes CASSISGVSYNEQFF.

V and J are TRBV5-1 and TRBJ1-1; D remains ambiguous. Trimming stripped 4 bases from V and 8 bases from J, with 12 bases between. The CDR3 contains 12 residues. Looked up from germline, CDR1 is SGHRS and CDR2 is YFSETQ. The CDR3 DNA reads TGCGCCAGCAGCCGGGAAAGGGCAGAAGCTTTCTTT. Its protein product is CASSRERAEAFF. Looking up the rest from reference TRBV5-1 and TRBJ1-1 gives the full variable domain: KAGVTQTPRYLIKTRGQQVTLSCSPISGHRSVSWYQQTPGQGLQFLFEYFSETQRNKGNFPGRFSGRQFSNSRSEMNVSTLELGDSALYLCASSRERAEAFFGQGTRLTVV.